The next 23 T cell receptor beta chains were all read from a single sample in a study of blood T cell repertoires in COVID-19. Sequenced by immunoSEQ multiplex PCR; TCRdb stores in-frame clones only, minus some. This table has 150,000 to 200,000 clones, 77% appearing once. The sample taken for sequencing was peripheral blood. The receptors derive from a man between 70 and 80 years old with acute or convalescent COVID-19.

The rearrangement joins TRBV7-8 to TRBJ2-6; tentative D call: TRBD1 (6 bases). The CDR3 has 16 residues. Germline V gene lookup returns CDR1 SGHVS and CDR2 FQNEAQ. Between the trimmed V and J ends, which lost 3 bases and 0 bases, there was a span of 9 bases. CDR3 in DNA: TGTGCCAGCAGCTTCACAGGGACCTCTGGGGCCAACGTCCTGACTTTC. Translated: CASSFTGTSGANVLTF.

J is TRBJ1-1 and V is TRBV6-5; 7 nucleotides line up with TRBD1. After removal of 10 bases from V and 0 bases from J, the junction contained 5 bases not matched to a gene. The CDR3 is 13 residues long. The V gene's germline CDR1 is MNHEY and CDR2 SVGAGI. The CDR3 sequence: CATGTDLNTEAFF. The CDR3 DNA reads TGTGCCACCGGGACAGACCTGAACACTGAAGCTTTCTTT.

The V gene is TRBV28, the J gene TRBJ1-2; 11 positions agree with TRBD1. The J segment lost 4 bases and the V segment lost 4 bases, leaving 8 bases of the junction unmatched. This CDR3 spans 16 amino acids. Looked up from germline, CDR1 is MDHEN and CDR2 is SYDVKM. The CDR3 loop reads CASSSGQGVFAYGYTF. CDR3 bases: TGTGCCAGCAGTTCGGGACAGGGGGTCTTCGCCTATGGCTACACCTTC.

The V gene is TRBV6-2 or TRBV6-3, the J gene TRBJ1-6; possibly TRBD1 for D (6 bases). The V end was cut by 4 bases, the J end by 7 bases, with 14 bases between. Germline CDR1 is MNHEY and CDR2 is SVGEGT. The CDR3 totals 15 residues. The CDR3 nucleotides are TGTGCCAGCAGTTTGGGCAGGGGTGGAAATTCACCCCTCCACTTT. This gives the protein CASSLGRGGNSPLHF.

The chain couples TRBV10-3 to TRBJ1-4; 9 nucleotides line up with TRBD1. With V trimmed by 6 bases and J by 7 bases, 6 bases remained unmatched. This CDR3 comprises 14 residues. Germline CDR1 reads ENHRY; CDR2 reads SYGVKD. CDR3 loop: CAIRPGQGGEKLFF. CDR3 sequence (DNA): TGTGCCATCAGACCGGGACAGGGAGGTGAAAAACTGTTTTTT.

This sequence joins TRBV3-1 (or the pseudogene TRBV3-2) and TRBJ1-3; D unclear. V dropped 4 bases and J dropped 2 bases, with 9 bases sitting between them. The CDR3 totals 14 residues. The germline V gene has CDR1 LGHDT and CDR2 YNNKEL (reference sequence). The CDR3 nucleotides read TGTGCCAGCAGCCCCTCAGAAGCTGGAAACACCATATATTTT. Translating gives CASSPSEAGNTIYF.

Only a few counts were recorded for this clone. The V gene is TRBV6-2 or TRBV6-3, the J gene TRBJ2-1; D not certain. V was trimmed by 2 bases and J by 8 bases, leaving 13 bases between them. Germline values: CDR1 MNHEY, CDR2 SVGEGT. This CDR3 has 14 residues. Here the CDR3 DNA reads TGTGCCAGCAGTTACCGTCGGAGAACTGATGAGCAGTTCTTC. This sequence encodes CASSYRRRTDEQFF.

The chain has TRBV4-1 and TRBJ1-6, with unresolved D. Trimming removed 3 bases at V and 8 bases at J, with 8 bases between. The CDR3 sequence is 13 residues long. From germline, CDR1 is MGHRA and CDR2 YSYEKL. The CDR3: CASSQHTDSPLHF. In nucleotides, the CDR3 is TGCGCCAGCAGCCAGCATACTGATTCACCCCTCCACTTT.

CDR3 DNA sequence: TGTGCCAGCAGCCGGGGGGGTGGCACTGAAGCTTTCTTT. Translated: CASSRGGGTEAFF. This chain uses TRBV7-8 with TRBJ1-1, with D maybe TRBD1 (5 bases). With 5 bases removed from V and 4 bases from J, the gap between germline ends came to 11 bases. Germline CDR1 reads SGHVS; CDR2 reads FQNEAQ. The CDR3 contains 13 residues.

This chain links TRBV7-2 with TRBJ2-2; 10 bases agree with TRBD2. The CDR3 is 15 residues long. The V gene's germline CDR1 is SGHTA and CDR2 FQGNSA. V shed 5 bases, J shed 5 bases, and the junction held 5 bases outside the gene matches. The CDR3 sequence is CASSRFSGRTGELFF. In DNA, the CDR3 is TGTGCCAGCAGCAGATTTAGCGGGAGGACCGGGGAGCTGTTTTTT.

This chain connects TRBV27 to TRBJ2-1; TRBD2 might be the D (5 bases). Trimming cost V 2 bases and J 4 bases, with 9 bases left between them. Germline loops: CDR1 MNHEY, CDR2 SMNVEV (reference sequence). This CDR3 contains 14 residues. The CDR3 DNA reads as TGTGCCAGCAGTTTAAGCGGACCATACAATGAGCAGTTCTTC. Amino acids: CASSLSGPYNEQFF.

CDR3 sequence: CASSFTAGGAYNEQFF. The DNA of the CDR3 is TGTGCCAGCAGCTTTACAGCGGGCGGGGCCTACAATGAGCAGTTCTTC. The J gene is TRBJ2-1, the V gene TRBV4-2; D perhaps matches TRBD2 (6 bases). The CDR3 length is 16 residues. The V and J ends lost 5 bases and 2 bases respectively, with 16 bases between them. CDR1 LGHNA and CDR2 YNFKEQ come from the germline V gene.

The genes are TRBV2 and TRBJ2-3, with D possibly TRBD1 on 5 matching bases. The CDR3 is made up of 15 amino acids. Trimming left V 6 bases short and J 0 bases short, with 13 bases between. Germline V gives CDR1 SNHLY, CDR2 FYNNEI. CDR3 residues: CASSPSYRSTDTQYF. CDR3 nucleotide sequence: TGTGCCAGCAGCCCCTCATACAGGAGCACAGATACGCAGTATTTT. Full variable domain (outside the CDR3, taken from reference TRBV2 and TRBJ2-3): EPEVTQTPSHQVTQMGQEVILRCVPISNHLYFYWYRQILGQKVEFLVSFYNNEISEKSEIFDDQFSVERPDGSNFTLKIRSTKLEDSAMYFCASSPSYRSTDTQYFGPGTRLTVL.

V usage is TRBV11-2 and J usage is TRBJ2-7; tentatively, D is TRBD2 (6 bases). V was shortened by 5 bases and J by 5 bases, with 19 bases between the two germline ends. Germline CDR1 reads SGHAT; CDR2 reads FQNNGV. The CDR3 length is 15 residues. The CDR3 loop reads CASSPLVGGKNEQYF. The CDR3 nucleotides are TGTGCCAGCAGCCCGCTCGTTGGAGGGAAGAACGAGCAGTACTTC.

The chain combines TRBV11-3 with TRBJ2-3; 12 bases map to TRBD2. V was clipped by 10 bases and J by 7 bases; unmatched bases: 9. Germline CDR1 reads SGHNT; CDR2 reads YENEEA. This CDR3 is 14 amino acids long. The CDR3 region is CATSSGRASNTQYF. The CDR3 DNA reads TGTGCCACCTCTAGCGGGAGGGCCTCAAATACGCAGTATTTT.

The V gene is TRBV7-3, the J gene TRBJ2-3; a possible D gene is TRBD1 (5 bases). The length of the CDR3 is 14 residues. Deletions cut 5 bases from V and 1 base from J, with 10 bases between. CDR1 is SGHTA and CDR2 is FQGTGA in the germline V gene. The CDR3 coding sequence is TGTGCCAGCAGCCCCAGCAGGGGCACAGATACGCAGTATTTT. Encoded protein: CASSPSRGTDTQYF.

This rearrangement joins TRBV2 to TRBJ2-5; D possibly corresponds to TRBD1 (5 bases). V was clipped by 6 bases and J by 0 bases, with 11 bases between them. Germline V gene sequence: CDR1 SNHLY, CDR2 FYNNEI. CDR3 length equals 14 residues. CDR3 coding DNA: TGTGCCAGCAGCGCGACAGTGAACCAAGAGACCCAGTACTTC. This gives the protein CASSATVNQETQYF.

About this clone: Since a much larger clone is just one base distant, this may be a read error. The V gene is TRBV11-2, the J gene TRBJ2-3; D is uncertain. Trimming took off 3 bases at V and 2 bases at J, with 3 bases between the two ends. The CDR3 has 12 residues. CDR1 and CDR2 (germline): SGHAT, FQNNGV. The CDR3 DNA reads as TGTGCCAGCAGCTTCTACACAGATACGCAGTATTTT. This encodes CASSFYTDTQYF.

CDR3 sequence: CASSITGGINEKLFF. CDR3 sequence (DNA): TGTGCCAGTAGTATAACAGGGGGAATTAATGAAAAACTGTTTTTT. The chain links TRBV19 to TRBJ1-4; 8 bases map to TRBD1. V lost 2 bases and J lost 4; bases outside the gene matches: 3. Germline V CDR1 and CDR2: LNHDA, SQIVND (reference sequence). There are 15 residues in the CDR3.

V is TRBV7-6 and J is TRBJ2-7, with TRBD2 identical over 12 bases. This CDR3 spans 18 amino acids. The junction had 7 bases not matched to a gene; V was cut back by 1 base and J by 0 bases. Germline lookup yields CDR1 SGHVS and CDR2 FNYEAQ. In DNA, the CDR3 is TGTGCCAGCAGCTTAGGAGGGACTAGCGGGTCTTTCTCCTACGAGCAGTACTTC. This codes for CASSLGGTSGSFSYEQYF.

The chain employs TRBV7-2 and TRBJ2-1, with D possibly matching TRBD2 (6 bases). This CDR3 contains 15 residues. V lost 2 bases to trimming and J lost 5 bases, with 13 bases between them. Germline V gene lookup returns CDR1 SGHTA and CDR2 FQGNSA. This CDR3 reads CASSLLARRDNEQFF. The CDR3 nucleotides read TGTGCCAGCAGCTTATTAGCTAGGAGGGACAATGAGCAGTTCTTC.

The chain recombines TRBV2 with TRBJ1-1; 10 bases map to TRBD1. In germline, CDR1 is SNHLY, CDR2 FYNNEI. The CDR3 runs 14 residues. Trimming cost V 5 bases and J 3 bases; bases outside gene matches: 3. The CDR3: CASSSTGGYTEAFF. CDR3 in DNA: TGTGCCAGCAGTTCGACAGGGGGCTACACTGAAGCTTTCTTT.

The chain is built from TRBV7-9 and TRBJ1-1, with 7 nucleotides matching TRBD1. Germline loops: CDR1 SEHNR, CDR2 FQNEAQ (reference sequence). Trimming cost V 1 base and J 4 bases; bases outside gene matches: 6. The CDR3 is 15 amino acids. CDR3 region: CASSLDGQGGTEAFF. CDR3 nucleotides: TGTGCCAGCAGCTTAGACGGGCAGGGGGGCACTGAAGCTTTCTTT.